These 15 T cell receptor beta chains originate from one sample sequenced in a study of blood T cells in healthy people across ages. The authors ran a second PCR of roughly 6 to 12 cycles using a sample-barcoded 5' primer and a J-beta primer mix. TCRdb used MiXCR to reprocess the 5' RACE reads, holding one entry per CDR3 protein. Among 650,000 to 1,000,000 distinct CDR3 sequences listed, more than 35% were seen once. Specimen: blood. These TCRs come from a man older than 75 in good health.

Concerning this clonotype: This may arise from a read error, as a much more abundant clone is one base away. The chain is built from TRBV6-1 and TRBJ1-6; 10 nucleotides align to TRBD1. Trimming removed 6 bases from V and 11 bases from J; junction bases left unmatched: 7. The CDR3 sequence is 14 residues long. Germline loops: CDR1 MNHNS, CDR2 SASEGT. The CDR3: CASRTGTGDPPLHF. The CDR3 region has the DNA TGTGCCAGCAGAACCGGGACAGGGGACCCACCCCTCCACTTT.

This rearrangement joins TRBV5-1 to TRBJ2-1; 11 nucleotides align to TRBD2. The junction had 7 bases not matched to a gene; V was cut back by 0 bases and J by 8 bases. Germline CDR1 SGHRS, CDR2 YFSETQ. CDR3 size: 16 residues. The CDR3: CASSLGLAGFMDEQFF. DNA for the CDR3: TGCGCCAGCAGCTTGGGACTAGCGGGGTTTATGGATGAGCAGTTCTTC.

This rearrangement joins TRBV7-2 to TRBJ2-7; D ambiguous. This CDR3 spans 15 amino acids. Looked up from germline, CDR1 is SGHTA and CDR2 is FQGNSA. Trimming removed 1 base at V and 0 bases at J, with 10 bases between. This chain's CDR3 is CASSLVSRSSYEQYF. CDR3 in DNA: TGTGCCAGCAGCTTAGTTAGCAGGAGCTCCTACGAGCAGTACTTC.

This clonotype was seen a handful of times. Given a much more abundant clone one base away, this may be a read error. The rearrangement uses TRBV12-3 or TRBV12-4 and TRBJ2-3; TRBD2 matches 12 bases. The CDR3 is 15 residues long. The junction had 1 base not matched to a gene; V was cut back by 4 bases and J by 2 bases. CDR3 residues: CASSSSGRATDTQYF. The CDR3 nucleotides are TGTGCCAGCAGTTCTAGCGGGAGGGCCACAGATACGCAGTATTTT.

This clonotype has at least ten counts. A much bigger clone sits one base away, suggesting this may be a read error. The chain links TRBV6-5 to TRBJ2-1; TRBD1 is a possible D gene (6 bases). The J call may be mistaken, given a closer DNA end match to TRBJ2-7. Germline V gene data show CDR1 as MNHEY and CDR2 as SVGAGI. The CDR3 totals 16 residues. The CDR3 coding sequence is TGTGCCAGCAGACCCGGACAGACACAGACCTACAATGAGCAGTACTTC. Its protein product is CASRPGQTQTYNEQYF.

The V gene is TRBV7-2, the J gene TRBJ2-7; perhaps TRBD2 as D (5 bases). Germline assignment: CDR1 SGHTA and CDR2 FQGNSA. Deletions cut 1 base from V and 6 bases from J, with 16 bases between. The length of the CDR3 is 15 residues. The chain's CDR3 is CASSLGVSRGGEQYF. In nucleotides, the CDR3 is TGTGCCAGCAGCTTAGGGGTGTCGCGAGGAGGCGAGCAGTACTTC.

The table lists this clonotype with a count of one. The rearrangement uses TRBV28 and TRBJ1-1; D remains unclear. The ends were cut back, 7 bases at V and 5 bases at J, with 20 bases in the middle. This CDR3 comprises 15 residues. The germline gives CDR1 MDHEN, CDR2 SYDVKM. CDR3 DNA: TGTGCCAGCACCCCACCCGGAAATCTGGGAACTGAAGCTTTCTTT. This gives the protein CASTPPGNLGTEAFF.

The V call is TRBV21-1, the J call TRBJ2-7; TRBD1 reflects the table's D call only, with no check against the DNA. TRBV21-1 is labeled a pseudogene. This CDR3 region has 18 residues. Here the CDR3 reads CASSKEAGYGTCSYEQYF. The CDR3 DNA reads TGTGCCAGCAGCAAAGAAGCAGGGTACGGGACCTGCTCCTACGAGCAGTACTTC.

This clonotype showed up just a few times. This sequence joins TRBV20-1 and TRBJ2-7; D tentatively reads TRBD1 or TRBD2 (5 bases each). The CDR3 is made up of 14 amino acids. Trimming took off 5 bases at V and 3 bases at J, with 17 bases between the two ends. Germline V gives CDR1 DFQATT, CDR2 SNEGSKA (reference sequence). The CDR3 sequence: CSAARRDQFYEQYF. CDR3 in DNA: TGCAGTGCTGCTCGCCGGGACCAGTTCTACGAGCAGTACTTC.

This sequence joins TRBV2 and TRBJ2-6; no definite D call. Germline V CDR1 and CDR2: SNHLY, FYNNEI. This CDR3 has 15 amino acids. V was pared by 4 bases and J by 0 bases, with 7 bases between. CDR3 sequence reads: CASSVSSSGANVLTF. The CDR3 coding sequence is TGTGCCAGCAGTGTCTCCAGCTCTGGGGCCAACGTCCTGACTTTC.

V is TRBV12-3 or TRBV12-4 and J is TRBJ1-4; no clear D gene. V was pared by 8 bases and J by 8 bases, with 18 bases between. This CDR3 is 14 amino acids long. The CDR3 nucleotides are TGTGCCAGCGCCCCGGGTCGGAGCGGAGAAAAACTGTTTTTT. This translates into CASAPGRSGEKLFF.

Concerning this clonotype: Given a much more abundant clone one base away, this may be a read error. V and J are TRBV4-3 and TRBJ1-5, with 8 bases matching TRBD1. From germline, CDR1 is LGHNA and CDR2 YSLEER. Unmatched junction bases numbered 3, after V lost 0 bases and J lost 5 bases. There are 15 residues in the CDR3. CDR3 sequence (DNA): TGCGCCAGCAGCCAAGATGGACAGGGCCATCAGCCCCAGCATTTT. This encodes CASSQDGQGHQPQHF.

The rearrangement uses TRBV24-1 and TRBJ2-3; D is ambiguous. The CDR3 totals 14 residues. Trimming removed 4 bases from V and 6 bases from J, with 13 bases in between. CDR1 is KGHDR and CDR2 is SFDVKD in the germline V gene. The CDR3 DNA follows: TGTGCCACCAGTGAGATTCTAGACGGTGATACGCAGTATTTT. Its protein is CATSEILDGDTQYF.

This chain connects TRBV11-2 to TRBJ2-5, with TRBD1 matching 10 bases. The DNA end lines up better with TRBJ2-1; the J call may be wrong. Germline CDR1 reads SGHAT; CDR2 reads FQNNGV. CDR3 size: 15 residues. In DNA, the CDR3 is TGTGCCAGCAGCTTTGACAGGGGGCATGAAGAGACCCAGTTCTTC. The encoded protein is CASSFDRGHEETQFF.

This clonotype was counted between two and nine times. The chain is built from TRBV5-1 and TRBJ2-3, with a tentative D call TRBD2 (6 bases). This CDR3 spans 15 amino acids. Per germline, CDR1 SGHRS and CDR2 YFSETQ. Trimming shortened V by 4 bases and J by 3 bases, and 15 bases separated the two germline ends. The CDR3 nucleotides read TGCGCCAGCAGCCTAGGAGGGGTGACAACAGATACGCAGTATTTT. It encodes CASSLGGVTTDTQYF.